The T cell receptor (beta chain) under discussion was sequenced for a study of OX40 agonist ivuxolimab in advanced cancers. Looking at the study overall: Patients in the trial were receiving intravenous ivuxolimab every 2 weeks, at doses of 0.01 to 10 mg/kg.

The germline gives CDR1 MNHEY, CDR2 SMNVEV (reference sequence). CDR3 length: 13 amino acids. Trimming left V 0 bases short and J 3 bases short, with 6 bases between. Libraries were prepared by immunoSEQ multiplex PCR; TCRdb keeps only in-frame clonotypes and omits some of them. Of around 76,000 clones listed, 80% to 90% are singletons. General study results and limits: Mean expanded clone counts were higher in CD8+ than CD4+ T cells.

As regards this clone: What it binds is unknown.

This specimen consisted of CD4+ or CD8+ T cells sorted from blood, obtained in a trial of the OX40 agonist ivuxolimab. The receptor was derived from an adult with an advanced solid tumor such as melanoma, head and neck, liver or kidney cancer. The chain uses TRBV27 and TRBJ2-7; no definite D call. CDR3 region: CASSLSWGYEQYF. Here the CDR3 DNA reads TGTGCCAGCAGTTTATCTTGGGGCTACGAGCAGTACTTC.